This T cell receptor (beta chain) emerged from a study of technical replicates of blood from four donors. This CDR3 is built from 13 residues. The germline V and J ends were trimmed by 5 bases and 5 bases, with 10 bases remaining between them. CDR1 WNHNN and CDR2 SYGVQD come from the germline V gene (reference sequence). Profiling relied on immunoSEQ multiplex PCR, and the TCRdb table lists in-frame clones only, not all of them. The table includes about 84,000 clones, more than 95% detected once. This TCR was sampled from a human donor in good health. The J gene is TRBJ1-5, the V gene TRBV10-1; tentative D call: TRBD1 (6 bases). Sequencing was carried out using T cells isolated from PBMCs. The DNA of the CDR3 is TGCGCCAGCAGTAGGCAGGGGCATCAGCCCCAGCATTTT. Protein: CASSRQGHQPQHF.